Each of the 27 T cell receptor beta chains below was sequenced from the same sample in a study of T cell repertoires and HLA-DP antigens. Measured with immunoSEQ multiplex PCR; TCRdb has only the in-frame clones, and not every one. The sample consists of almost 90,000 clones, 86% of them appearing once. These receptors lack a known antigen. The sample was CD4+ T cells from PBMCs. The origin of the receptors is a man between 45 and 60 years old in good health and CMV-seronegative.

This clone was seen a single time. The chain links TRBV18 to TRBJ2-2; 9 bases align to TRBD1. Germline V CDR1 and CDR2: KGHSH, LQKENI. The J segment lost 6 bases and the V segment lost 4 bases, leaving 3 bases of the junction unmatched. The length of the CDR3 is 14 residues. The CDR3 region is CASSRDRAPGELFF. The CDR3 region has the DNA TGTGCCAGCTCACGGGACAGGGCCCCCGGGGAGCTGTTTTTT.

The CDR3 region has the DNA TGCGCCAGCAGCGAAGGGGCGGACAATGAAAAACTGTTTTTT. Residues: CASSEGADNEKLFF. The V and J genes are TRBV5-1 and TRBJ1-4; possible D gene TRBD1, 5 bases. This CDR3 contains 14 residues. Germline V gene lookup returns CDR1 SGHRS and CDR2 YFSETQ. V was cut by 4 bases and J by 5 bases, with 12 bases left in between.

A remark on this clone: The identical CDR3 is also encoded by other nucleotide sequences in the sample. V usage is TRBV20-1 and J usage is TRBJ2-1; D is uncertain. V was pared by 1 base and J by 6 bases, with 4 bases between. Germline V lookup: CDR1 DFQATT, CDR2 SNEGSKA (reference sequence). The CDR3 spans 11 residues. CDR3 in DNA: TGCAGTGCTAGAGGGCGCAATGAGCAGTTCTTC. Protein product: CSARGRNEQFF.

V usage is TRBV7-6 and J usage is TRBJ2-3, with 11 nucleotides matching TRBD1. Unmatched junction bases numbered 10, after V lost 5 bases and J lost 3 bases. The CDR3 consists of 17 residues. Germline CDR1 reads SGHVS; CDR2 reads FNYEAQ. The CDR3 DNA reads as TGTGCCAGCAGCGGACAGGGGGCCAATGCCCGAACAGATACGCAGTATTTT. This gives the protein CASSGQGANARTDTQYF.

J is TRBJ2-7 and V is TRBV5-8, with TRBD1 matching over 7 bases. The CDR3 covers 12 residues. Germline loops: CDR1 SGHTS, CDR2 YDEGEE. V lost 1 base and J lost 9; bases outside the gene matches: 4. CDR3 residues: CASSLRQGRQYF. Here the CDR3 DNA reads TGTGCCAGCAGCTTGCGACAGGGCCGGCAGTACTTC.

This clone was recorded only once. This chain connects TRBV29-1 to TRBJ1-3; TRBD1 matches 7 bases. Germline CDR1 and CDR2: SQVTM and ANQGSEA. The CDR3 extends over 12 amino acids. The J segment lost 8 bases and the V segment lost 6 bases, leaving 7 bases of the junction unmatched. The CDR3 nucleotides read TGCAGCGTCGACAGGGAAGCAGACACCATATATTTT. Amino acid sequence: CSVDREADTIYF.

The CDR3 DNA follows: TGTGCCAGCAGCTTAGCGTTAGGTAGCGGGAACTACGAGCAGTACTTC. This codes for CASSLALGSGNYEQYF. This rearrangement joins TRBV7-2 to TRBJ2-7, with TRBD2 matching over 8 bases. The germline gives CDR1 SGHTA, CDR2 FQGNSA. The CDR3 loop spans 16 amino acids. The V gene end was trimmed by 0 bases and the J gene end by 3 bases; junction bases not matched to a gene: 7.

The CDR3 sequence: CAWSQWDRIYEQYF. In DNA, the CDR3 is TGTGCCTGGAGTCAATGGGACCGAATCTACGAGCAGTACTTC. V and J are TRBV30 and TRBJ2-7, with D perhaps being TRBD1 or TRBD2 (5 bases each). Per the germline V gene, CDR1 is GTSNPN and CDR2 is SVGIG (reference sequence). This CDR3 has 14 amino acids. The ends were cut back, 2 bases at V and 3 bases at J, with 14 bases in the middle.

This chain joins TRBV6-5 and TRBJ2-7, with a tentative D call TRBD2 (6 bases). The CDR3 extends over 14 amino acids. Deletions cut 2 bases from V and 0 bases from J, with 8 bases between. Looked up from germline, CDR1 is MNHEY and CDR2 is SVGAGI. The CDR3 is CASSYGGASYEQYF. CDR3 nucleotide sequence: TGTGCCAGCAGTTACGGAGGGGCCTCCTACGAGCAGTACTTC.

The chain combines TRBV6-1 with TRBJ2-1; TRBD1 matches 11 bases. Per germline, CDR1 MNHNS and CDR2 SASEGT. This CDR3 is built from 14 residues. V gave up 5 bases and J gave up 6 bases; unmatched junction bases: 3. CDR3 residues: CASSPGTGGNEQFF. DNA for the CDR3: TGTGCCAGCAGTCCCGGGACAGGGGGCAATGAGCAGTTCTTC.

The V call is TRBV10-2, the J call TRBJ2-7, with D perhaps TRBD1 (6 bases). The CDR3 sequence is 12 residues long. With 5 bases removed from V and 4 bases from J, the gap between germline ends came to 9 bases. Germline CDR1 reads WSHSY; CDR2 reads SAAADI. The CDR3 loop is CASSTTGYEQYF. DNA of the CDR3: TGCGCCAGCAGTACTACAGGGTACGAGCAGTACTTC.

The gene calls are TRBV27 and TRBJ2-6; the match to TRBD2 covers 14 bases. Unmatched junction bases numbered 2, after V lost 10 bases and J lost 3 bases. The germline CDR1 and CDR2 sequences are MNHEY and SMNVEV (reference sequence). The CDR3 extends over 15 amino acids. CDR3 protein: CATGLAGGGANVLTF. CDR3 DNA: TGTGCCACAGGACTAGCGGGAGGTGGGGCCAACGTCCTGACTTTC. The full variable domain, completed using reference TRBV27 and TRBJ2-6, is EAQVTQNPRYLITVTGKKLTVTCSQNMNHEYMSWYRQDPGLGLRQIYYSMNVEVTDKGDVPEGYKVSRKEKRNFPLILESPSPNQTSLYFCATGLAGGGANVLTFGAGSRLTVL.

The chain carries TRBV19 and TRBJ2-5; D is undetermined. In germline, CDR1 is LNHDA, CDR2 SQIVND (reference sequence). This CDR3 is 14 amino acids long. Deletions cut 6 bases from V and 3 bases from J, with 14 bases between. This chain's CDR3 is CASSMRWGKETQYF. The CDR3 DNA reads as TGTGCCAGTAGCATGAGGTGGGGTAAAGAGACCCAGTACTTC.

V and J are TRBV15 and TRBJ2-5, with a tentative D call TRBD2 (6 bases). Between the trimmed V and J ends, which lost 1 base and 9 bases, there was a span of 15 bases. The CDR3 contains 14 residues. Germline V gene lookup returns CDR1 LNHNV and CDR2 YYDKDF (reference sequence). The CDR3 loop is CATSRVRAGSPQYF. The CDR3 DNA reads TGTGCCACCAGCAGAGTGAGAGCGGGTAGCCCCCAGTACTTC.

This clone was counted between two and nine times. The rearrangement links TRBV19 to TRBJ1-4, with D uncertain. This CDR3 spans 14 amino acids. In germline, CDR1 is LNHDA, CDR2 SQIVND (reference sequence). Trimming stripped 3 bases from V and 8 bases from J, with 13 bases between. For the CDR3, the DNA is TGTGCCAGTAGTATGGGAACAGCCCCGGAAAAACTGTTTTTT. This encodes CASSMGTAPEKLFF.

The rearrangement links TRBV7-2 to TRBJ1-1, with D uncertain. Germline assignment: CDR1 SGHTA and CDR2 FQGNSA. Trimming left V 4 bases short and J 2 bases short, with 11 bases between. The CDR3 is made up of 14 amino acids. CDR3 amino acids: CASSSRSGNTEAFF. The CDR3 DNA reads TGTGCCAGCAGCTCTAGGTCGGGAAACACTGAAGCTTTCTTT. Full variable domain (remainder filled in from reference TRBV7-2 and TRBJ1-1): GAGVSQSPSNKVTEKGKDVELRCDPISGHTALYWYRQSLGQGLEFLIYFQGNSAPDKSGLPSDRFSAERTGGSVSTLTIQRTQQEDSAVYLCASSSRSGNTEAFFGQGTRLTVV.

This sequence joins TRBV5-6 and TRBJ1-6; D remains ambiguous. Trimming cost V 1 base and J 10 bases, with 12 bases left between them. The CDR3 runs 14 residues. Germline loops: CDR1 SGHDT, CDR2 YYEEEE. CDR3 amino acids: CASSLFQVRSPLHF. CDR3 DNA: TGTGCCAGCAGCTTGTTCCAGGTCCGCTCACCCCTCCACTTT. Using reference TRBV5-6 and TRBJ1-6 for the parts outside the CDR3, the full variable domain is DAGVTQSPTHLIKTRGQQVTLRCSPKSGHDTVSWYQQALGQGPQFIFQYYEEEERQRGNFPDRFSGHQFPNYSSELNVNALLLGDSALYLCASSLFQVRSPLHFGNGTRLTVT.

The rearrangement joins TRBV6-6 to TRBJ1-1, with D tentatively TRBD1 (6 bases). CDR3 length: 13 residues. The germline gives CDR1 MNHNY, CDR2 SVGAGI (reference sequence). V was trimmed by 7 bases and J by 3 bases, leaving 12 bases between them. The CDR3 DNA is TGTGCCAGCAATCTACAGGGACACACTGAAGCTTTCTTT. Encoded protein: CASNLQGHTEAFF.

The rearrangement joins TRBV14 to TRBJ1-1; no clear D. The V gene's germline CDR1 is SGHDN and CDR2 FVKESK. The CDR3 runs 13 residues. V was cut by 5 bases and J by 0 bases, with 7 bases left in between. CDR3 in amino acids: CASSGLMNTEAFF. The CDR3 coding sequence is TGTGCCAGCAGCGGGTTAATGAACACTGAAGCTTTCTTT.

The J gene is TRBJ2-7, the V gene TRBV5-5; D might be TRBD1 (5 bases). Germline loops: CDR1 SGHKS, CDR2 YYEKEE (reference sequence). This CDR3 region has 12 residues. Trimming took 7 bases from V and 5 from J, leaving 13 bases between them. The CDR3 bases are TGTGCCAGCCGAACAGGCCCCCACGAGCAGTACTTC. Its translation: CASRTGPHEQYF.

The chain carries TRBV7-2 and TRBJ1-1, with D hard to call. V lost 6 bases and J 6 bases, leaving 14 bases between the germline ends. Germline V gene lookup returns CDR1 SGHTA and CDR2 FQGNSA. CDR3 length: 13 amino acids. The CDR3 DNA is TGTGCCAGCAGTCAAGGTCGGTTCTCTGAAGCTTTCTTT. Protein sequence: CASSQGRFSEAFF.

This clone was observed a few times. This sequence joins TRBV29-1 and TRBJ1-1; D is possibly TRBD1 (5 bases). From germline, CDR1 is SQVTM and CDR2 ANQGSEA. The CDR3 runs 13 residues. Trimming left V 4 bases short and J 6 bases short, with 15 bases between. Written as DNA, the CDR3 is TGCAGCGTTGTCCCCCACAGGATAGCTGAAGCTTTCTTT. It specifies CSVVPHRIAEAFF. Full variable domain (outside the CDR3, taken from reference TRBV29-1 and TRBJ1-1): SAVISQKPSRDICQRGTSLTIQCQVDSQVTMMFWYRQQPGQSLTLIATANQGSEATYESGFVIDKFPISRPNLTFSTLTVSNMSPEDSSIYLCSVVPHRIAEAFFGQGTRLTVV.

The V gene is TRBV28, the J gene TRBJ1-1; unclear D gene. The germline V and J ends were trimmed by 7 bases and 5 bases, with 20 bases remaining between them. CDR3 size: 15 residues. Per germline, CDR1 MDHEN and CDR2 SYDVKM. The chain's CDR3 is CASTTPPGTVTEAFF. For the CDR3, the DNA is TGTGCCAGCACTACTCCACCGGGTACGGTTACTGAAGCTTTCTTT.

V usage is TRBV6-5 and J usage is TRBJ1-1, with 7 nucleotides matching TRBD1. The CDR3 is 12 residues long. Germline V CDR1 and CDR2: MNHEY, SVGAGI. V gave up 5 bases and J gave up 8 bases; unmatched junction bases: 5. The CDR3 here is CASSQTGAEAFF. In nucleotides, the CDR3 is TGTGCCAGCAGTCAAACAGGGGCCGAAGCTTTCTTT.

This chain joins TRBV30 and TRBJ2-7; the D call may be TRBD1 or TRBD2 (6 bases each). V was trimmed by 2 bases and J by 3 bases, leaving 14 bases between them. Germline CDR1 is GTSNPN and CDR2 is SVGIG (reference sequence). The CDR3 loop spans 14 amino acids. CDR3 amino acids: CAWSRGEFIYEQYF. The CDR3 DNA follows: TGTGCCTGGAGTAGGGGGGAGTTCATCTACGAGCAGTACTTC.

J is TRBJ1-2 and V is TRBV7-2, with 7 bases that match TRBD1. CDR1 and CDR2 (germline): SGHTA, FQGNSA. V trimming: 5 bases; J trimming: 4 bases; junction bases outside the gene matches: 10. This CDR3 contains 15 residues. The CDR3 DNA sequence: TGTGCCAGCAGCCAAGCGACAGGGCTAATCTATGGCTACACCTTC. Protein sequence: CASSQATGLIYGYTF. Combining the CDR3 with reference TRBV7-2 and TRBJ1-2 gives the whole variable domain GAGVSQSPSNKVTEKGKDVELRCDPISGHTALYWYRQSLGQGLEFLIYFQGNSAPDKSGLPSDRFSAERTGGSVSTLTIQRTQQEDSAVYLCASSQATGLIYGYTFGSGTRLTVV.

The CDR3 coding sequence is TGCGCCAGCAGCCAGACGCCTACCTCTACCATATATTTT. Translated: CASSQTPTSTIYF. The V call is TRBV4-3, the J call TRBJ1-3; no definite D call. The length of the CDR3 is 13 residues. Germline lookup yields CDR1 LGHNA and CDR2 YSLEER. Trimming stripped 3 bases from V and 10 bases from J, with 13 bases between.